The source of this TCR beta chain is a study of T cells in localized non-small cell lung cancer. Overall study results and limits: Uninvolved adjacent lung showed peak T cell clonality, exceeding tumor. Heterogeneity remains possible, as sequencing covered one tumor region only. A median approximately 57 of the top 100 tumor clones appeared in adjacent lung.

V was clipped by 1 base and J by 6 bases, with 9 bases between them. CDR1 is KGHSH and CDR2 is LQKENI in the germline V gene. CDR3 length: 13 residues. Details on this clone: Its matching antigen is unknown.

This table comes from immunoSEQ multiplex PCR, and its TCRdb copy is limited to in-frame clones, with some not included. The sample holds some 3,500 clones, 20% to 25% seen once. This sample comprised lung tumor tissue, obtained before any cancer treatment. The rearrangement joins TRBV18 to TRBJ1-2; weak D call: TRBD1 (6 bases). This clonotype was sampled from a woman aged 35-70 years with stage I lung adenocarcinoma. CDR3 region: CASSPQSGDGYTF. The CDR3 DNA is TGTGCCAGCTCACCACAGTCAGGGGATGGCTACACCTTC.